This T cell receptor beta chain was identified in a study of T cells after somatic rescue of genetic block. Some clones are missing from TCRdb's copy, which holds only in-frame ones; the method was immunoSEQ multiplex PCR. The table lists about 68,000 clones, roughly 92% of them singletons. Trimming shortened V by 5 bases and J by 6 bases, and 17 bases separated the two germline ends. CDR3 length: 15 residues. CDR1 is SGHAT, CDR2 FQDESV, per germline (reference sequence). The clonotype originates from a man aged 35 to 55. The material sequenced was peripheral blood mononuclear cells (PBMCs). The V gene is TRBV11-1, the J gene TRBJ2-1; D not certain. This chain's CDR3 is CASSPHTRVGNEQFF. The CDR3 coding sequence is TGTGCCAGCAGCCCCCATACCCGCGTAGGCAATGAGCAGTTCTTC.